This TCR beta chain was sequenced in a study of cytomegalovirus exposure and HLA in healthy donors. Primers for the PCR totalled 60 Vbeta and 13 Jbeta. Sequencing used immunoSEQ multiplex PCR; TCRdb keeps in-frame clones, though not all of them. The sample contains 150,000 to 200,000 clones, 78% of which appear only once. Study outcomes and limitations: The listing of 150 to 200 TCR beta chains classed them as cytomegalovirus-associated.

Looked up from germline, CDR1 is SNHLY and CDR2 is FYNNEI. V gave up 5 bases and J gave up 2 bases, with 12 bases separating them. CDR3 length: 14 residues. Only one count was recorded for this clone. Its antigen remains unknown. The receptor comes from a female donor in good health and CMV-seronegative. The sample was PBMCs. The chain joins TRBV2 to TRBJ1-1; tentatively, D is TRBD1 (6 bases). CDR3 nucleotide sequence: TGTGCCAGCAGTTACAGGGAAGGAAACACTGAAGCTTTCTTT. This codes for CASSYREGNTEAFF.